Sequencing of this T cell receptor (beta chain) was carried out in a study of T cells in Graves' hyperthyroidism and ophthalmopathy. Amplification of TCR beta CDR3 regions used RNA as the template. The TCR CDR3 first-round RT-PCR relied on the HTBI primer set. Using its own MiXCR run on the multiplex PCR reads, TCRdb lists one record per CDR3 protein. Of about 360,000 distinct CDR3 sequences listed, about 12% are singletons. Many counts were recorded for this clonotype. What it binds is not known. Study-level results: Progression to ophthalmopathy was predicted a median of 6.5 months early.

The V end lost 3 bases, the J end lost 0 bases, and 11 bases lay between the germline ends. The CDR3 covers 15 residues. The rearrangement uses TRBV12-3 or TRBV12-4 and TRBJ1-1; D uncertain. This receptor was identified in a woman aged 18-29 years with Graves' hyperthyroidism. The sample taken for sequencing was blood. CDR3 protein: CASSFLRTLNTEAFF. CDR3 DNA: TGTGCCAGCAGTTTTTTACGAACCCTGAACACTGAAGCTTTCTTT.